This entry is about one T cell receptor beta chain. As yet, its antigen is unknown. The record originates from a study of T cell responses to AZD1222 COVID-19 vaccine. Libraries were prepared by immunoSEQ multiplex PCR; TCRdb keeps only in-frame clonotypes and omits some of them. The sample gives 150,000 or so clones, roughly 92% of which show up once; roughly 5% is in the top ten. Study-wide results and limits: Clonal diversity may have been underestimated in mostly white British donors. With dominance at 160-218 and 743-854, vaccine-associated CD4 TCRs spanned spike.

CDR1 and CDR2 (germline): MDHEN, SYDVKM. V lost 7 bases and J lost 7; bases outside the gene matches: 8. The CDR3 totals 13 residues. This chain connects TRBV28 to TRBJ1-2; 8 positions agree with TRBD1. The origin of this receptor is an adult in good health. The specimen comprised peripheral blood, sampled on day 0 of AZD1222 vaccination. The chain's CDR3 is CASTRTGSSGYTF. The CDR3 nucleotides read TGTGCCAGCACCCGGACAGGGTCATCTGGCTACACCTTC.